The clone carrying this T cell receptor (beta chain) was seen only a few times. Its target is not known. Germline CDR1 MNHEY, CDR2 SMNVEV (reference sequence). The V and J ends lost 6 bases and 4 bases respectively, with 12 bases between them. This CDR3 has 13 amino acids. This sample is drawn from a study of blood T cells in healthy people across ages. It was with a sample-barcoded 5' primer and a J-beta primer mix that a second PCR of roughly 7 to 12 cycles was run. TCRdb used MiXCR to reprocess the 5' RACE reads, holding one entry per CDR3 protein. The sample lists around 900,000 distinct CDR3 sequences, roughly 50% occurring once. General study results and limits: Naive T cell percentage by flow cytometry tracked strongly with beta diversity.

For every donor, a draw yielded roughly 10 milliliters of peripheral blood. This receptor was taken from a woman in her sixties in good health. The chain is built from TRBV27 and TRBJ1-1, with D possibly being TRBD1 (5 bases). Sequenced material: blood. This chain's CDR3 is CASRLREGTEAFF. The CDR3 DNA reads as TGTGCCAGCAGACTCAGGGAGGGCACTGAAGCTTTCTTT.